Listed here are 28 T cell receptor beta chains from one sample, sequenced in a study of PD-L1 blockade in urothelial cancer. Time point meaning: peripheral blood 6 weeks after treatment start. The assay was immunoSEQ multiplex PCR, and TCRdb's table has in-frame clones only and misses some. Of roughly 120,000 clones listed, about 91% are singletons. The source was PBMCs, collected around atezolizumab (anti-PD-L1) treatment. The receptors here all came from a man aged 55 to 70 with urothelial cancer.

This chain's CDR3 is CASSGRGNEQFF. In DNA, the CDR3 is TGTGCCAGCAGCGGGAGAGGTAATGAGCAGTTCTTC. The chain links TRBV7-2 to TRBJ2-1; possible D gene TRBD2, 5 bases. This CDR3 is built from 12 residues. Trimming cost V 5 bases and J 7 bases, with 9 bases left between them. The V gene's germline CDR1 is SGHTA and CDR2 FQGNSA.

The chain links TRBV14 to TRBJ1-1; no definite D call. Germline V gene sequence: CDR1 SGHDN, CDR2 FVKESK. V lost 3 bases, J lost 6 bases, and 8 bases lay in between. The CDR3 loop spans 12 amino acids. CDR3: CASSQGPPEAFF. DNA of the CDR3: TGTGCCAGCAGCCAGGGCCCTCCTGAAGCTTTCTTT.

A few counts support this clone. The chain links TRBV11-2 to TRBJ1-2; unclear D gene. Trimming cost V 2 bases and J 8 bases, with 6 bases left between them. This CDR3 comprises 11 residues. Germline V gene data show CDR1 as SGHAT and CDR2 as FQNNGV. The CDR3 DNA is TGTGCCAGCAGCTTAATCCAGGGCTACACCTTC. Translation: CASSLIQGYTF.

This chain joins TRBV9 and TRBJ1-1; D might be TRBD1 (5 bases). The CDR3 has 15 amino acids. The V gene lost 0 bases and the J gene lost 0 bases, with 9 bases spanning the gap. Germline CDR1 SGDLS, CDR2 YYNGEE. The CDR3 sequence is CASSVVTDMNTEAFF. The CDR3 DNA sequence: TGTGCCAGCAGCGTAGTTACGGACATGAACACTGAAGCTTTCTTT.

The chain uses TRBV21-1 and TRBJ2-7; the DNA was not used to check the table's D call, TRBD2. TRBV21-1 is listed as a pseudogene. This CDR3 region has 16 residues. The chain's CDR3 is CASSKNGAGGGYEQYF. CDR3 DNA: TGTGCCAGCAGCAAAAACGGAGCGGGAGGGGGCTACGAGCAGTACTTC.

The genes are TRBV6-5 and TRBJ2-7; D might be TRBD1 (6 bases). This CDR3 spans 12 amino acids. CDR1 is MNHEY, CDR2 SVGAGI, per germline. Trimming cost V 6 bases and J 7 bases, with 13 bases left between them. CDR3 loop: CASSTGSGEQYF. The CDR3 nucleotides read TGTGCCAGCAGCACAGGGAGTGGGGAGCAGTACTTC.

The chain combines TRBV9 with TRBJ2-5; a weak D match, TRBD1 (6 bases). The germline V gene encodes CDR1 SGDLS and CDR2 YYNGEE. V was trimmed by 4 bases and J by 5 bases, leaving 9 bases between them. The CDR3 is 12 amino acids. CDR3 residues: CASSSGVETQYF. In nucleotides, the CDR3 is TGTGCCAGCAGCTCAGGGGTGGAGACCCAGTACTTC.

CDR3 region: CASSIGTGQTDTQYF. CDR3 bases: TGCGCCAGCAGCATCGGGACAGGTCAAACAGATACGCAGTATTTT. The chain recombines TRBV5-1 with TRBJ2-3, with 8 bases matching TRBD1. Germline lookup yields CDR1 SGHRS and CDR2 YFSETQ. The CDR3 has 15 residues. With 4 bases clipped from V and 3 bases from J, the junction kept 7 bases outside the gene matches.

V usage is TRBV10-2 and J usage is TRBJ1-5; tentatively, D is TRBD1 (5 bases). V was shortened by 10 bases and J by 7 bases, with 17 bases between the two germline ends. This CDR3 has 13 residues. CDR1 is WSHSY and CDR2 is SAAADI in the germline V gene. The CDR3 nucleotides read TGCGCCACCATTGGGGCGCTGAACCAGCCCCAGCATTTT. The encoded protein is CATIGALNQPQHF.

This chain joins TRBV4-3 and TRBJ2-3; 11 nucleotides line up with TRBD2. The CDR3 contains 13 residues. The germline V gene has CDR1 LGHNA and CDR2 YSLEER. Losses at the gene ends were 2 bases for V and 14 bases for J; bases not matched to a gene: 6. The CDR3 sequence is CASSQLTSGSLYF. As DNA, the CDR3 is TGCGCCAGCAGCCAACTCACTAGCGGGAGTCTGTATTTT.

V gene TRBV11-3 combines with J gene TRBJ2-2; D is unresolved. The CDR3 has 15 amino acids. The germline V gene has CDR1 SGHNT and CDR2 YENEEA. V lost 0 bases to trimming and J lost 7 bases, with 12 bases between them. The CDR3 region has the DNA TGTGCCAGCAGCTTAGATCAATATCTCAGCGGGGAGCTGTTTTTT. This translates into CASSLDQYLSGELFF. Drawing the rest from reference TRBV11-3 and TRBJ2-2, the complete variable domain is EAGVVQSPRYKIIEKKQPVAFWCNPISGHNTLYWYLQNLGQGPELLIRYENEEAVDDSQLPKDRFSAERLKGVDSTLKIQPAELGDSAVYLCASSLDQYLSGELFFGEGSRLTVL.

J is TRBJ1-2 and V is TRBV6-1; D possibly corresponds to TRBD1 (5 bases). This CDR3 spans 16 amino acids. V was shortened by 0 bases and J by 7 bases, with 18 bases between the two germline ends. CDR1 and CDR2 (germline): MNHNS, SASEGT. CDR3 region: CASSEAGRGILGGYTF. The CDR3 region has the DNA TGTGCCAGCAGTGAAGCCGGCCGGGGGATTTTGGGTGGCTACACCTTC.

The chain has TRBV14 and TRBJ2-7; 10 bases are a match to TRBD2. This CDR3 is built from 15 residues. J lost 4 bases, V lost 2 bases, and 5 bases had no gene match. CDR1 and CDR2 (germline): SGHDN, FVKESK. The CDR3: CASSQTSGGVYEQYF. DNA of the CDR3: TGTGCCAGCAGCCAAACAAGCGGGGGGGTGTACGAGCAGTACTTC.

About this clone itself: The junction differs from germline at one of its ends, possibly a read error. This rearrangement joins TRBV7-7 to TRBJ2-1; D remains ambiguous. The CDR3 runs to 14 residues. The germline gives CDR1 SSHAT, CDR2 FNYEAQ (reference sequence). The CDR3 nucleotides are TGTGCTAGCAGCTTAGGGCCAAGCGTGAATGAGCAGTTCTTC. Translating it yields CASSLGPSVNEQFF.

This clone appeared a single time. This chain connects TRBV7-2 to TRBJ2-5, with 10 nucleotides matching TRBD2. The CDR3 spans 15 residues. Germline trimming cut 7 bases from V and 5 bases from J; bases unmatched to any gene: 10. The germline CDR1 and CDR2 sequences are SGHTA and FQGNSA. The CDR3 protein is CASTQAGGPVETQYF. For the CDR3, the DNA is TGTGCCAGCACCCAAGCGGGGGGGCCCGTGGAGACCCAGTACTTC.

The chain employs TRBV4-2 and TRBJ2-3; D perhaps matches TRBD1 (5 bases). Trimming took 1 base from V and 0 from J, leaving 17 bases between them. The CDR3 consists of 18 residues. Germline assignment: CDR1 LGHNA and CDR2 YNFKEQ. The CDR3: CASSQVSRQTSSTDTQYF. CDR3 sequence (DNA): TGTGCCAGCAGCCAAGTCTCTCGACAGACGTCTAGCACAGATACGCAGTATTTT.

This chain links TRBV30 with TRBJ2-7; 7 bases are shared with TRBD1. Germline trimming cut 0 bases from V and 6 bases from J; bases unmatched to any gene: 2. CDR1 is GTSNPN and CDR2 is SVGIG in the germline V gene (reference sequence). The CDR3 runs 12 residues. As DNA, the CDR3 is TGTGCCTGGAGTGTAAACAGGGGCGAGCAGTACTTC. It encodes CAWSVNRGEQYF.

The J gene is TRBJ2-1, the V gene TRBV5-4; 8 bases are shared with TRBD2. CDR3 size: 16 residues. CDR1 is SGHNT, CDR2 YYREEE, per germline (reference sequence). Germline trimming cut 2 bases from V and 7 bases from J; bases unmatched to any gene: 11. This CDR3 reads CASSFSRGGSRNEQFF. CDR3 nucleotide sequence: TGTGCCAGCAGCTTCTCCCGGGGGGGCTCGCGTAATGAGCAGTTCTTC.

CDR3 in DNA: TGTGCCAGCAGCCCAACCTCTGGGGACACTGGAAACACCATATATTTT. Its translation is CASSPTSGDTGNTIYF. The chain carries TRBV5-4 and TRBJ1-3; maybe TRBD1 (6 bases). Trimming cost V 4 bases and J 2 bases, with 16 bases left between them. This CDR3 contains 16 residues. CDR1 is SGHNT, CDR2 YYREEE, per germline (reference sequence).

This chain connects TRBV18 to TRBJ2-1, with TRBD2 matching over 9 bases. V dropped 6 bases and J dropped 7; count of bases not matched to a gene: 10. CDR3 length equals 15 residues. In germline, CDR1 is KGHSH, CDR2 LQKENI. CDR3 protein: CASSRVAGDQNEQFF. The CDR3, as DNA: TGTGCCAGCTCCCGGGTAGCGGGAGATCAGAATGAGCAGTTCTTC.

The V gene is TRBV27, the J gene TRBJ1-5; 9 bases align to TRBD1. Germline assignment: CDR1 MNHEY and CDR2 SMNVEV (reference sequence). With 8 bases clipped from V and 6 bases from J, the junction kept 11 bases outside the gene matches. The CDR3 spans 15 residues. The CDR3 reads CASASGTGSSQPQHF. CDR3 DNA: TGTGCCAGCGCCTCCGGGACAGGGAGTAGTCAGCCCCAGCATTTT.

The chain recombines TRBV28 with TRBJ2-7, with 10 bases matching TRBD2. CDR3 length equals 15 residues. V was clipped by 5 bases and J by 3 bases; unmatched bases: 7. Germline loops: CDR1 MDHEN, CDR2 SYDVKM. The CDR3 DNA is TGTGCCAGCAGTGAATTACTAGCGGGGAACTACGAGCAGTACTTC. Translation gives CASSELLAGNYEQYF. Drawing the rest from reference TRBV28 and TRBJ2-7, the complete variable domain is DVKVTQSSRYLVKRTGEKVFLECVQDMDHENMFWYRQDPGLGLRLIYFSYDVKMKEKGDIPEGYSVSREKKERFSLILESASTNQTSMYLCASSELLAGNYEQYFGPGTRLTVT.

This chain links TRBV9 with TRBJ1-1; 8 positions agree with TRBD1. The CDR3 contains 16 residues. The V gene end was trimmed by 0 bases and the J gene end by 0 bases; junction bases not matched to a gene: 4. CDR1 is SGDLS, CDR2 YYNGEE, per germline. Here the CDR3 reads CASSVGTGYMNTEAFF. CDR3 coding DNA: TGTGCCAGCAGCGTAGGGACAGGGTACATGAACACTGAAGCTTTCTTT.

V and J are TRBV6-1 and TRBJ1-1; D not resolved. CDR3 length: 13 residues. V lost 4 bases and J lost 1, with 7 bases in between. Germline V gene data show CDR1 as MNHNS and CDR2 as SASEGT. CDR3 in amino acids: CASSGPGNTEAFF. For the CDR3, the DNA is TGTGCCAGCAGTGGCCCAGGGAACACTGAAGCTTTCTTT.

This clone was counted once. The chain has TRBV6-5 and TRBJ2-3; 7 bases align to TRBD1. CDR1 and CDR2 (germline): MNHEY, SVGAGI. The CDR3 contains 14 residues. J gave up 1 base and V 5 bases, and 3 bases lay outside the gene matches. In DNA, the CDR3 is TGTGCCAGCAGTAGGGACAGACGCACAGATACGCAGTATTTT. It yields the protein CASSRDRRTDTQYF.

This clone was recorded only once. The chain links TRBV19 to TRBJ2-4; weak D call: TRBD2 (5 bases). The germline V gene encodes CDR1 LNHDA and CDR2 SQIVND (reference sequence). This CDR3 is 18 amino acids long. V lost 4 bases and J 6 bases, leaving 25 bases between the germline ends. Written as DNA, the CDR3 is TGTGCCAGTAGTACGCCGACCGGGAAGTATGTGTCGCGAAACATTCAGTACTTC. Translating it yields CASSTPTGKYVSRNIQYF.

This chain links TRBV4-3 with TRBJ2-2; possibly TRBD1 for D (6 bases). Trimming took 4 bases from V and 0 from J, leaving 12 bases between them. This CDR3 comprises 16 residues. CDR1 is LGHNA, CDR2 YSLEER, per germline. The chain's CDR3 is CASSRLTGSNTGELFF. The CDR3 DNA reads as TGCGCCAGCAGCCGCCTGACAGGCTCGAACACCGGGGAGCTGTTTTTT.

DNA for the CDR3: TGCGCCAGCAGCTTCCAGGGGGCGGGCAGCACAGATACGCAGTATTTT. Translating gives CASSFQGAGSTDTQYF. This chain connects TRBV5-1 to TRBJ2-3, with 8 bases identical to TRBD1. V trimming: 2 bases; J trimming: 0 bases; junction bases outside the gene matches: 5. The CDR3 spans 16 residues. Germline V CDR1 and CDR2: SGHRS, YFSETQ.